The 19 T cell receptor beta chains below all came from one sample that was sequenced in a study of long-term antiretroviral therapy in people with HIV. Survey level was the resolution at which the v3.0 immunoSEQ assay ran. Generated by immunoSEQ multiplex PCR, the TCRdb table keeps only in-frame clones and is missing some. The sample lists approximately 16,000 clones; roughly 80% were seen once. The specimen was unsorted PBMCs, collected about 1.3 years before starting antiretroviral therapy. Receptors originate from a man aged 25-40 years with HIV.

The chain uses TRBV5-4 and TRBJ2-2; D might be TRBD2 (6 bases). This CDR3 spans 16 amino acids. Germline values: CDR1 SGHNT, CDR2 YYREEE (reference sequence). V was cut by 6 bases and J by 4 bases, with 19 bases left in between. CDR3 protein: CASTYAGGYSTGELFF. The CDR3 coding sequence is TGTGCCAGCACCTACGCTGGGGGGTACAGCACCGGGGAGCTGTTTTTT.

The chain joins TRBV19 to TRBJ1-3, with D possibly matching TRBD1 (5 bases). The CDR3 runs to 19 residues. CDR1 and CDR2 from the germline V gene are LNHDA and SQIVND (reference sequence). Deletions cut 0 bases from V and 0 bases from J, with 18 bases between. The CDR3 sequence: CASSIETNPGPSSGNTIYF. Here the CDR3 DNA reads TGTGCCAGTAGTATAGAAACGAATCCGGGACCGAGCTCTGGAAACACCATATATTTT.

The chain has TRBV27 and TRBJ2-3; 11 nucleotides agree with TRBD2. Germline CDR1 MNHEY, CDR2 SMNVEV (reference sequence). V was clipped by 1 base and J by 4 bases; unmatched bases: 10. This CDR3 contains 18 residues. The CDR3 region is CASSLFGSGRARADTQYF. CDR3 DNA sequence: TGTGCCAGCAGTTTATTTGGTAGCGGGAGGGCCAGGGCAGATACGCAGTATTTT.

V usage is TRBV6-1 and J usage is TRBJ2-7; 13 nucleotides line up with TRBD2. The CDR3 sequence is 15 residues long. Trimming at V came to 4 bases and at J to 4 bases, leaving 4 bases not matched to a gene. Per the germline V gene, CDR1 is MNHNS and CDR2 is SASEGT. CDR3 coding DNA: TGTGCCAGCAGTGTCAGGACTAGCGGGAGTTACGAGCAGTACTTC. The encoded protein is CASSVRTSGSYEQYF.

This clone was observed a single time. The chain is built from TRBV28 and TRBJ2-6, with 9 bases lining up with TRBD2. CDR1 and CDR2 (germline): MDHEN, SYDVKM. CDR3 size: 17 residues. Trimming took 3 bases from V and 1 from J; bases not matched to a gene: 4. The CDR3 reads CASSFSGRSSGANVLTF. CDR3 in DNA: TGTGCCAGCAGTTTCAGCGGGAGGAGTTCTGGGGCCAACGTCCTGACTTTC. Combining the CDR3 with reference TRBV28 and TRBJ2-6 gives the whole variable domain DVKVTQSSRYLVKRTGEKVFLECVQDMDHENMFWYRQDPGLGLRLIYFSYDVKMKEKGDIPEGYSVSREKKERFSLILESASTNQTSMYLCASSFSGRSSGANVLTFGAGSRLTVL.

The chain recombines TRBV27 with TRBJ1-6, with D possibly TRBD1 on 5 matching bases. Germline V gene sequence: CDR1 MNHEY, CDR2 SMNVEV (reference sequence). The CDR3 runs to 14 residues. Between the trimmed V and J ends, which lost 4 bases and 10 bases, there was a span of 14 bases. CDR3 DNA sequence: TGTGCCAGCAGTTCCCGGGACGAGAGCTCACCCCTCCACTTT. This sequence encodes CASSSRDESSPLHF.

This chain joins TRBV4-3 and TRBJ2-7, with 8 nucleotides matching TRBD1. The CDR3 has 14 residues. In germline, CDR1 is LGHNA, CDR2 YSLEER. The junction had 4 bases not matched to a gene; V was cut back by 1 base and J by 5 bases. CDR3 sequence: CASSQGTGNDEQYF. The DNA of the CDR3 is TGCGCCAGCAGCCAAGGGACAGGGAACGACGAGCAGTACTTC.

This chain uses TRBV7-9 with TRBJ2-5; 7 bases align to TRBD2. CDR3 size: 16 residues. Trimming took 5 bases from V and 5 from J; bases not matched to a gene: 14. CDR1 and CDR2 from the germline V gene are SEHNR and FQNEAQ (reference sequence). Here the CDR3 DNA reads TGTGCCAGCAGCCCCGGACTAGTCTTAATGGGGGAGACCCAGTACTTC. It yields the protein CASSPGLVLMGETQYF.

The rearrangement joins TRBV7-9 to TRBJ1-2, with D maybe TRBD1 (6 bases). V lost 3 bases and J lost 1, with 12 bases in between. CDR1 SEHNR and CDR2 FQNEAQ come from the germline V gene (reference sequence). This CDR3 is 15 amino acids long. The CDR3 protein is CASSFYRTDNYGYTF. CDR3 DNA: TGTGCCAGCAGCTTCTACAGGACAGATAACTATGGCTACACCTTC.

This rearrangement joins TRBV7-2 to TRBJ2-7; D might be TRBD1 (6 bases). Trimming removed 6 bases from V and 6 bases from J, with 12 bases in between. CDR1 and CDR2 (germline): SGHTA, FQGNSA. The CDR3 spans 12 residues. This chain's CDR3 is CASSATGFEQYF. In DNA, the CDR3 is TGTGCCAGCAGTGCCACAGGGTTCGAGCAGTACTTC.

V and J are TRBV21-1 and TRBJ2-3; the D call TRBD2 from the table was never checked on the DNA. TRBV21-1 is a recognized pseudogene. This CDR3 is 19 amino acids long. The CDR3 spells CASSKGNFGTSGFTDTQYF. The CDR3 coding sequence is TGTGCCAGCAGCAAAGGCAATTTCGGGACTAGCGGTTTCACAGATACGCAGTATTTT.

This chain connects TRBV9 to TRBJ2-1; 9 bases line up with TRBD1. Trimming removed 2 bases from V and 0 bases from J; junction bases left unmatched: 6. CDR1 is SGDLS and CDR2 is YYNGEE in the germline V gene. The CDR3 consists of 17 residues. The CDR3 sequence is CASSVVPGQGSYNEQFF. The CDR3 bases are TGTGCCAGCAGCGTGGTTCCGGGACAGGGCTCCTACAATGAGCAGTTCTTC. The variable domain in full, completed from reference TRBV9 and TRBJ2-1, reads DSGVTQTPKHLITATGQRVTLRCSPRSGDLSVYWYQQSLDQGLQFLIQYYNGEERAKGNILERFSAQQFPDLHSELNLSSLELGDSALYFCASSVVPGQGSYNEQFFGPGTRLTVL.

The rearrangement joins TRBV14 to TRBJ2-6; TRBD2 might be the D (5 bases). Trimming shortened V by 3 bases and J by 1 base, and 13 bases separated the two germline ends. Germline V gene data show CDR1 as SGHDN and CDR2 as FVKESK. The CDR3 runs 17 residues. The CDR3 reads CASSQYGGSSGANVLTF. Here the CDR3 DNA reads TGTGCCAGCAGCCAGTATGGAGGTTCGTCTGGGGCCAACGTCCTGACTTTC.

V and J are TRBV15 and TRBJ1-1, with 7 bases identical to TRBD1. Germline V lookup: CDR1 LNHNV, CDR2 YYDKDF (reference sequence). The CDR3 extends over 15 amino acids. Trimming took 5 bases from V and 0 from J; bases not matched to a gene: 6. The CDR3 DNA sequence: TGTGCCACCAGCCCTCGGACAGGCCTGAACACTGAAGCTTTCTTT. Translation gives CATSPRTGLNTEAFF.

This clone was seen only a few times. This sequence joins TRBV2 and TRBJ1-5, with 7 bases identical to TRBD1. The junction had 6 bases not matched to a gene; V was cut back by 6 bases and J by 4 bases. This CDR3 spans 14 amino acids. Germline-derived CDR1 and CDR2 are SNHLY and FYNNEI. CDR3: CASRFGQANQPQHF. CDR3 bases: TGTGCCAGCAGATTTGGACAGGCTAATCAGCCCCAGCATTTT.

The rearrangement uses TRBV7-9 and TRBJ2-7, with D hard to call. The CDR3 totals 16 residues. The V end was cut by 1 base, the J end by 0 bases, with 13 bases between. Per the germline V gene, CDR1 is SEHNR and CDR2 is FQNEAQ (reference sequence). The CDR3 loop reads CASSLVGFPDSYEQYF. The CDR3, as DNA: TGTGCCAGCAGCTTAGTCGGGTTCCCGGACTCCTACGAGCAGTACTTC.

The sample holds one count of this clone. The chain is built from TRBV13 and TRBJ1-1; no definite D call. Germline CDR1 PRHDT, CDR2 FYEKMQ (reference sequence). Trimming cost V 1 base and J 3 bases, with 9 bases left between them. The CDR3 spans 14 residues. The CDR3, as DNA: TGTGCCAGCAGCTTAGAAGGGTTTTACACTGAAGCTTTCTTT. Its protein is CASSLEGFYTEAFF.

The CDR3 spells CASSWGEYQETQYF. The DNA for the CDR3 is TGTGCCAGCAGCTGGGGGGAGTACCAAGAGACCCAGTACTTC. This rearrangement joins TRBV7-9 to TRBJ2-5; maybe TRBD2 (6 bases). V lost 4 bases and J lost 0, with 9 bases in between. CDR1 and CDR2 from the germline V gene are SEHNR and FQNEAQ (reference sequence). The CDR3 consists of 14 residues. The full variable domain, its missing parts supplied by reference TRBV7-9 and TRBJ2-5, is DTGVSQNPRHKITKRGQNVTFRCDPISEHNRLYWYRQTLGQGPEFLTYFQNEAQLEKSRLLSDRFSAERPKGSFSTLEIQRTEQGDSAMYLCASSWGEYQETQYFGPGTRLLVL.

V and J are TRBV10-3 and TRBJ2-3; D may match TRBD1 or TRBD2 (5 bases each). The CDR3 extends over 15 amino acids. V lost 6 bases to trimming and J lost 4 bases, with 17 bases between them. CDR1 and CDR2 from the germline V gene are ENHRY and SYGVKD. CDR3 DNA sequence: TGTGCCATCAGGGGGACCCCCGGGTTCGCAGATACGCAGTATTTT. It specifies CAIRGTPGFADTQYF.